The 21 T cell receptor beta chains in this list originate from one sample, sequenced in a study of cytomegalovirus exposure and HLA in healthy donors. PCR primers comprised 60 Vbeta and 13 Jbeta primers. Repertoires were generated with immunoSEQ multiplex PCR, while TCRdb's copy carries only in-frame clones and drops some. The repertoire includes roughly 140,000 clones, 82% of them detected once, and approximately 6% sits in the top ten. The sample was PBMCs. These receptors all stem from a man aged 25-40 years in good health and CMV-seropositive.

This clone was counted a single time. The rearrangement links TRBV5-1 to TRBJ2-7; 7 bases map to TRBD2. Unmatched junction bases numbered 3, after V lost 6 bases and J lost 0 bases. Germline CDR1 SGHRS, CDR2 YFSETQ. The CDR3 covers 13 residues. CDR3 protein: CASTRGSSYEQYF. Here the CDR3 DNA reads TGCGCCAGCACGCGGGGGAGCTCCTACGAGCAGTACTTC.

V and J are TRBV7-7 and TRBJ2-7, with 8 bases fitting TRBD1. Trimming took 3 bases from V and 5 from J; bases not matched to a gene: 12. Germline CDR1 SSHAT, CDR2 FNYEAQ (reference sequence). This CDR3 is 16 amino acids long. Here the CDR3 reads CASSFRDRPHCHEQYF. As DNA, the CDR3 is TGTGCCAGCAGCTTCCGGGACAGGCCCCATTGCCACGAGCAGTACTTC.

In its sample, this clone was seen a few times. The J gene is TRBJ2-7, the V gene TRBV7-9; 9 positions agree with TRBD2. After removal of 4 bases from V and 2 bases from J, the junction contained 6 bases not matched to a gene. Germline loops: CDR1 SEHNR, CDR2 FQNEAQ (reference sequence). This CDR3 is 15 amino acids long. CDR3 in DNA: TGTGCCAGCAGCTCGCCGGGACTAGCAGCCTACGAGCAGTACTTC. It specifies CASSSPGLAAYEQYF.

This chain uses TRBV6-6 with TRBJ2-7, with 9 nucleotides matching TRBD1. V gave up 2 bases and J gave up 7 bases; unmatched junction bases: 6. The germline V gene encodes CDR1 MNHNY and CDR2 SVGAGI (reference sequence). The CDR3 contains 14 residues. The CDR3 here is CASSYLGQGGEQYF. CDR3 DNA: TGTGCCAGCAGTTACCTGGGACAGGGAGGAGAGCAGTACTTC.

This chain links TRBV10-1 with TRBJ2-1, with TRBD2 matching 12 bases. Germline CDR1 is WNHNN and CDR2 is SYGVQD (reference sequence). After removal of 6 bases from V and 8 bases from J, the junction contained 14 bases not matched to a gene. The CDR3 runs 17 residues. The CDR3 here is CASSATGLAGSAHEQFF. The DNA for the CDR3 is TGCGCCAGCAGCGCCACCGGACTAGCGGGATCCGCGCATGAGCAGTTCTTC.

This chain joins TRBV28 and TRBJ2-7; D unclear. Germline values: CDR1 MDHEN, CDR2 SYDVKM. V lost 6 bases to trimming and J lost 5 bases, with 11 bases between them. The CDR3 extends over 12 amino acids. The CDR3 DNA follows: TGTGCCAGCAGACAAACCCCACACGAGCAGTACTTC. It yields the protein CASRQTPHEQYF.

A remark on this clone: Other DNA sequences in this specimen translate into the identical CDR3. V and J are TRBV18 and TRBJ2-1; D not resolved. The germline CDR1 and CDR2 sequences are KGHSH and LQKENI. This CDR3 comprises 11 residues. V was pared by 3 bases and J by 6 bases, with 3 bases between. In DNA, the CDR3 is TGTGCCAGCTCACCTAGCAATGAGCAGTTCTTC. Amino acid sequence: CASSPSNEQFF.

The chain has TRBV19 and TRBJ1-5; 10 nucleotides line up with TRBD1. V shed 5 bases, J shed 8 bases, and the junction held 3 bases outside the gene matches. The CDR3 extends over 13 amino acids. Germline CDR1 and CDR2: LNHDA and SQIVND (reference sequence). The DNA of the CDR3 is TGTGCCAGTAGTCTGGACAGGGGGAAGCCCCAGCATTTT. As protein: CASSLDRGKPQHF.

The V gene is TRBV5-1, the J gene TRBJ1-2; the match to TRBD1 covers 9 bases. The germline CDR1 and CDR2 sequences are SGHRS and YFSETQ. V lost 6 bases, J lost 2 bases, and 8 bases stayed unmatched. This CDR3 has 15 amino acids. The CDR3 sequence: CASTNLGTGNYGYTF. In DNA, the CDR3 is TGCGCCAGCACGAATCTCGGGACAGGGAACTATGGCTACACCTTC.

The DNA for the CDR3 is TGTGCCAGCAGGCCGGGAGCGGGGGAAGATACGCAGTATTTT. This codes for CASRPGAGEDTQYF. V gene TRBV11-2 combines with J gene TRBJ2-3; 8 bases map to TRBD2. The junction had 7 bases not matched to a gene; V was cut back by 6 bases and J by 5 bases. Germline lookup yields CDR1 SGHAT and CDR2 FQNNGV. There are 14 residues in the CDR3.

This chain connects TRBV5-6 to TRBJ1-2; 7 bases are shared with TRBD1. This CDR3 has 17 residues. The V gene's germline CDR1 is SGHDT and CDR2 YYEEEE. V shed 3 bases and J 3 bases; nucleotides not matched to a gene: 14. The CDR3 loop is CASSSTVDRWGDYGYTF. The DNA of the CDR3 is TGTGCCAGCAGCTCTACGGTGGACAGGTGGGGGGACTATGGCTACACCTTC.

This clone has a single count. The J gene is TRBJ1-3, the V gene TRBV7-2; 7 bases agree with TRBD1. From germline, CDR1 is SGHTA and CDR2 FQGNSA. Trimming at V came to 4 bases and at J to 1 base, leaving 7 bases not matched to a gene. CDR3 length: 16 residues. Written as DNA, the CDR3 is TGTGCCAGCAGCTATCAGGGGGTCTTGTCTGGAAACACCATATATTTT. Its translation is CASSYQGVLSGNTIYF.

This clone appeared a few times. Written as DNA, the CDR3 is TGTGCCAGCAGCTTCATTCGGGGGGCCACTGAAGCTTTCTTT. This sequence encodes CASSFIRGATEAFF. This chain joins TRBV16 and TRBJ1-1; perhaps TRBD1 as D (6 bases). Germline lookup yields CDR1 KGHSY and CDR2 FQNENV. CDR3 length: 14 amino acids. V lost 5 bases and J lost 4, with 14 bases in between.

CDR3 nucleotide sequence: TGCGCCAGCAGCCTCGGCTCGGACAGCTACAATGAGCAGTTCTTC. It translates to CASSLGSDSYNEQFF. The chain employs TRBV5-1 and TRBJ2-1; weak D call: TRBD1 (6 bases). Trimming left V 4 bases short and J 3 bases short, with 14 bases between. This CDR3 is built from 15 residues. Per germline, CDR1 SGHRS and CDR2 YFSETQ.

The genes are TRBV5-4 and TRBJ1-2; 12 bases line up with TRBD1. CDR1 SGHNT and CDR2 YYREEE come from the germline V gene (reference sequence). Trimming removed 4 bases from V and 7 bases from J; junction bases left unmatched: 8. The CDR3 extends over 15 amino acids. CDR3 in DNA: TGTGCCAGCAGCAGGATGGGACAGGGGGCGATTGGCTACACCTTC. It translates to CASSRMGQGAIGYTF.

The CDR3 region is CASSEIGTGPEKLFF. The DNA for the CDR3 is TGTGCCAGCAGTGAAATCGGGACAGGGCCTGAAAAACTGTTTTTT. The V gene is TRBV6-1, the J gene TRBJ1-4, with TRBD1 matching over 9 bases. The V segment lost 2 bases and the J segment 7 bases; nucleotides outside the gene matches: 5. This CDR3 region has 15 residues. From germline, CDR1 is MNHNS and CDR2 SASEGT.

The chain joins TRBV9 to TRBJ2-2; a possible D gene is TRBD2 (5 bases). V was trimmed by 6 bases and J by 2 bases, leaving 8 bases between them. In germline, CDR1 is SGDLS, CDR2 YYNGEE. This CDR3 has 13 amino acids. The CDR3 here is CASKSGNTGELFF. CDR3 DNA sequence: TGTGCCAGCAAAAGCGGAAACACCGGGGAGCTGTTTTTT.

The chain has TRBV11-1 and TRBJ2-1, with 10 bases aligning to TRBD2. The trim removed 6 bases at V and 6 bases at J, leaving 11 bases unmatched. Germline V gene lookup returns CDR1 SGHAT and CDR2 FQDESV (reference sequence). CDR3 length: 16 amino acids. The CDR3 region is CASSLGSGLAPNEQFF. The CDR3 DNA follows: TGTGCCAGCAGTCTGGGATCGGGACTAGCGCCCAATGAGCAGTTCTTC.

The chain recombines TRBV28 with TRBJ1-3; maybe TRBD1 (6 bases). With 4 bases removed from V and 4 bases from J, the gap between germline ends came to 14 bases. Per the germline V gene, CDR1 is MDHEN and CDR2 is SYDVKM. The length of the CDR3 is 15 residues. The CDR3 bases are TGTGCCAGCAGTTGGCCCACAGGGTCAGGAAACACCATATATTTT. Protein sequence: CASSWPTGSGNTIYF. Combining the CDR3 with reference TRBV28 and TRBJ1-3 gives the whole variable domain DVKVTQSSRYLVKRTGEKVFLECVQDMDHENMFWYRQDPGLGLRLIYFSYDVKMKEKGDIPEGYSVSREKKERFSLILESASTNQTSMYLCASSWPTGSGNTIYFGEGSWLTVV.

The chain is built from TRBV28 and TRBJ2-7, with D perhaps TRBD2 (6 bases). Trimming took 7 bases from V and 3 from J, leaving 10 bases between them. From germline, CDR1 is MDHEN and CDR2 SYDVKM. CDR3 size: 12 residues. The CDR3 spells CASMGTHYEQYF. The CDR3 DNA reads TGTGCCAGCATGGGGACTCACTACGAGCAGTACTTC. Combining the CDR3 with reference TRBV28 and TRBJ2-7 gives the whole variable domain DVKVTQSSRYLVKRTGEKVFLECVQDMDHENMFWYRQDPGLGLRLIYFSYDVKMKEKGDIPEGYSVSREKKERFSLILESASTNQTSMYLCASMGTHYEQYFGPGTRLTVT.

CDR3 protein: CASSPGLSLINEQFF. Written as DNA, the CDR3 is TGTGCCAGCAGCCCGGGACTATCCCTTATCAATGAGCAGTTCTTC. V is TRBV7-2 and J is TRBJ2-1; 7 positions agree with TRBD2. The CDR3 totals 15 residues. Germline assignment: CDR1 SGHTA and CDR2 FQGNSA. Losses at the gene ends were 5 bases for V and 6 bases for J; bases not matched to a gene: 10.